This T cell receptor (beta chain) was recorded in a study of T cell changes during pregnancy in multiple sclerosis. Germline-derived CDR1 and CDR2 are LNHDA and SQIVND (reference sequence). J gave up 3 bases and V 5 bases, and 14 bases lay outside the gene matches. The CDR3 length is 17 residues. TCRdb's table, derived via immunoSEQ multiplex PCR, lists solely in-frame clones and lacks some. This sample has some 38,000 clones, with nearly 95% found just once. The sequenced sample was CD4+ T cells from peripheral blood mononuclear cells, obtained after pregnancy. The source of this sequence is a female donor in good health, enrolled as a control in a pregnancy study. The V call is TRBV19, the J call TRBJ2-3; 7 positions match TRBD1. CDR3 sequence reads: CASSFVTVRDRTDTQYF. DNA of the CDR3: TGTGCCAGTAGTTTCGTCACTGTTCGGGACAGAACAGATACGCAGTATTTT.